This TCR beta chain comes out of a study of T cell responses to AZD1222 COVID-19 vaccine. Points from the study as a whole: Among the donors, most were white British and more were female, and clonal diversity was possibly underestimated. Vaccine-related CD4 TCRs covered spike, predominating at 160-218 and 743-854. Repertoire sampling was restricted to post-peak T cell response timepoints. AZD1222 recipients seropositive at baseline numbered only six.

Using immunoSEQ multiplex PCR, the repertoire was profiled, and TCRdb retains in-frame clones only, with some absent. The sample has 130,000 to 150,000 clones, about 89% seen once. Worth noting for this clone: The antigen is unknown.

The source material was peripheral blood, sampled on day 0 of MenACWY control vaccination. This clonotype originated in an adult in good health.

In DNA form, the CDR3 reads TGTGCCAGCAGCCAAAACGGAGGGAGAGGTGAAAAACTGTTTTTT. Translating gives CASSQNGGRGEKLFF. This chain connects TRBV3-1 (or the pseudogene TRBV3-2) to TRBJ1-4; D gene ambiguous. CDR1 and CDR2 from the germline V gene are LGHDT and YNNKEL (reference sequence). Trimming left V 2 bases short and J 7 bases short, with 14 bases between. The CDR3 consists of 15 residues.